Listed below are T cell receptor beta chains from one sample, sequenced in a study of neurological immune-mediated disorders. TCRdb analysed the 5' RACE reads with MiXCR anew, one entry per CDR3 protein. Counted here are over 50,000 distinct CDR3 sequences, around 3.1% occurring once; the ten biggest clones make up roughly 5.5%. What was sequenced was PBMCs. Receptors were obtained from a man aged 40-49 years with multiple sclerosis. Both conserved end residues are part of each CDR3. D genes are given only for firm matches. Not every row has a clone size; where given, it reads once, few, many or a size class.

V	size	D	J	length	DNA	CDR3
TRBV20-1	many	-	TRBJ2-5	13	TGCAGTGCTAGTGCTTGGCTCCAAGAGACCCAGTACTTC	CSASAWLQETQYF
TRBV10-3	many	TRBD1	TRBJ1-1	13	TGTGCCGTGATAAAGTCAGGGGGCACTGAAGCTTTCTTT	CAVIKSGGTEAFF
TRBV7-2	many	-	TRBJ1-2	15	TGTGCCAGCAGCCCGTGGGGGAGCGGGGGATATGGCTACACCTTC	CASSPWGSGGYGYTF
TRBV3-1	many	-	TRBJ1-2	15	TGTGCCAGCAGCCAATCCCCTGGCAGGGAGAGTAGCTACACCTTC	CASSQSPGRESSYTF
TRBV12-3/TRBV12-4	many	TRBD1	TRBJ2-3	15	TGTGCCAGCAGTTTGGGACAGGGACACACAGATACGCAGTATTTT	CASSLGQGHTDTQYF
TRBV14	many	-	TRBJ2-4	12	TGTGCCAGCAGCCAAAGTGGGAACATTCAGTACTTC	CASSQSGNIQYF
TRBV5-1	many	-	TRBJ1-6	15	TGCGCCAGCAGCTTGTTGGGGGGTTCTGATTCACCCCTCAACTTT	CASSLLGGSDSPLNF
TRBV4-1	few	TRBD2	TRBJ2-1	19	TGCGCCAGCAGCCCGAAACGGACTAGCGGGGGCCTCTTATACAATGAGCAGTTCTTC	CASSPKRTSGGLLYNEQFF
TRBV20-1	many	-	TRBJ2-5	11	TGCAGCATGATCTGGCAAGAGACCCAGTACTTC	CSMIWQETQYF
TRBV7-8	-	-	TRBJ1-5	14	TGTGCCAGCAGCTTAGCCGAGGGGTATCAGCCCCAGAATTTT	CASSLAEGYQPQNF
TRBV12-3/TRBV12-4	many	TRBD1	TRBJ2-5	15	TGTGCCAGCACGGGCTTGGGACAGGCCTTAGAGACCCAGTACTTC	CASTGLGQALETQYF
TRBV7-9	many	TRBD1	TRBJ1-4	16	TGTGCCAGCAGCTTTGGGGCAGCGGGACAGAATGAAAAACTGTTTTTT	CASSFGAAGQNEKLFF
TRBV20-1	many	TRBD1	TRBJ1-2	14	TGCAGTGCTACCGGACAGGGCCCTCCCTATGGCTACACCTTC	CSATGQGPPYGYTF
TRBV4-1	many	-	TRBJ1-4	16	TGCGCCAGCAGTCGTCTGTTTGGGACGGCTGGGGAAAAACTGTTTTTT	CASSRLFGTAGEKLFF
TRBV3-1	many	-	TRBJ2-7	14	TGTGCCAGCAGCCCCACGGACAGAAATATTGAGCAGTACTTC	CASSPTDRNIEQYF
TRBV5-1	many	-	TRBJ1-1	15	TGCGCCAGCAGCTTGGGGTCGGGGTGGAACACTGAAGCTTTCTTT	CASSLGSGWNTEAFF
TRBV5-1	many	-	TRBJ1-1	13	TGCGCCAGCAGCTTCCCAGGGACCACTGAAGCTTTCTTT	CASSFPGTTEAFF
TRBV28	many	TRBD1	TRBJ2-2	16	TGTGCCAGCAGTTTCCGACAGGGGGCTGGCACCGGGGAGCTGTTTTTT	CASSFRQGAGTGELFF
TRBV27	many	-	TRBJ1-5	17	TGTGCCAGCAGTTTAAGGGGAAACCCCATTAGCAATCAGCCCCAGCATTTT	CASSLRGNPISNQPQHF
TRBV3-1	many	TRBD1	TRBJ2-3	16	TGTGCCAGCAGCCAAGATATGGGACAGGCCACAGATACGCAGTATTTT	CASSQDMGQATDTQYF
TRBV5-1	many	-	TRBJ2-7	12	TGCGCCAGCAGCTTGGAGGGCCACGAGCAGTACTTC	CASSLEGHEQYF
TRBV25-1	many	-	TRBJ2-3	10	TGTGCCAGCACGGGAGATACGCAGTATTTT	CASTGDTQYF
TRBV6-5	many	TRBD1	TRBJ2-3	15	TGTGCCAGCAGGAATCTTGGACAGGGGTTGGATACGCAGTATTTT	CASRNLGQGLDTQYF
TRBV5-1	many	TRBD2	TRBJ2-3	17	TGCGCCAGCAGCTTGGCCCGCGCGAGCGGGGGCACAGATACGCAGTATTTT	CASSLARASGGTDTQYF
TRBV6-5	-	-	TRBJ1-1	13	TGTGCCAGCAAGGGAAAGGGCTTTTCTGAAGCTTTCTTT	CASKGKGFSEAFF
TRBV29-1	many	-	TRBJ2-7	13	TGCAGCGTTGGGGCTACAGCAGGGAACGAGCAGTACTTC	CSVGATAGNEQYF
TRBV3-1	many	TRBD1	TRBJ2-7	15	TGTGCCAGCAGCCCCCTGACAGGGCTTATCTACGAGCAGTACTTC	CASSPLTGLIYEQYF
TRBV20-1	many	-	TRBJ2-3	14	TGCAGTGCTAGAGATCGGGCGGGCACAGATACGCAGTATTTT	CSARDRAGTDTQYF
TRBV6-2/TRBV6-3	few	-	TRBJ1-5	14	TGTGCCAGCAGTTACCGCGGATACAATCAGCCCCAGAATTTT	CASSYRGYNQPQNF
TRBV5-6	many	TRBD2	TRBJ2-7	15	TGTGCCAGCAGCCCGGGACTAGCGGACTCCTACGAGCAGTACTTC	CASSPGLADSYEQYF
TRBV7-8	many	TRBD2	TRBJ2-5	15	TGTGCCAGCAGCTCGCGCCTAGCGGACCAAGAGACCCAGTACTTC	CASSSRLADQETQYF
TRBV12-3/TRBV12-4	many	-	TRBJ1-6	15	TGTGCCAGCAGTTTCGGAGACCCCGGGAATTCACCCCTCCACTTT	CASSFGDPGNSPLHF
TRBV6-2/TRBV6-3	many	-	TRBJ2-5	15	TGTGCCAGCAGTTCATGGGCGGTAAAGGGAGAGACCCAGTACTTC	CASSSWAVKGETQYF
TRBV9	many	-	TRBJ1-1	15	TGTGCCAGCAGCGCGGAGCTCGGGGATCGGTCTGAAGCTTTCTTT	CASSAELGDRSEAFF
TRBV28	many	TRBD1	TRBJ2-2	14	TGTGCCAGCAGCGACAGGGAAGGCACCGGGGAGCTGTTTTTT	CASSDREGTGELFF
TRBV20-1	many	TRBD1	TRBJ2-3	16	TGCAGTGCTAGAGACTGGGACAGGGGGCGCACAGATACGCAGTATTTT	CSARDWDRGRTDTQYF
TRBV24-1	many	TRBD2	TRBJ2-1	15	TGTGCCACCAGTAACAGCGGGGGGGCCAGGAATGAGCAGTTCTTC	CATSNSGGARNEQFF
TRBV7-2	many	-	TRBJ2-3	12	TGTGCCAGCAGCTTAGCGGAGTCCACGCAGTATTTT	CASSLAESTQYF
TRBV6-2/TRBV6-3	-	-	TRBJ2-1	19	TGTGCCAGCAGTATAGGCCCACCTAGCCCCATGTCGAGAGGTAATGAGCAGTTCTTC	CASSIGPPSPMSRGNEQFF
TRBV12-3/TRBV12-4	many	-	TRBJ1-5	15	TGTGCCAGCAGTTCCCCCTCGGGGGGTTGGCAGCCCCAGCATTTT	CASSSPSGGWQPQHF
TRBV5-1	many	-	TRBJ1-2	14	TGCGCCAGCAGCTTGGAACGGGGGAGTGATGGCTACACCTTC	CASSLERGSDGYTF
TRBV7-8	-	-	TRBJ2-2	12	TGTGCCAGCCTCCAAAACACCGGGGAGCTGTTTTTT	CASLQNTGELFF
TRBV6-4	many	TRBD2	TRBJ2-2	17	TGTGCCAGCAGTCCCCTACTAGCGGCCTTGGGGTCCGGGGAGCTGTTTTTT	CASSPLLAALGSGELFF
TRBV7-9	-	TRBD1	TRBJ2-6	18	TGTGCCAGCAGCCCCAGGACAGGGAAGAGGTTTGGGGCCAAAGTCCTGACTTTC	CASSPRTGKRFGAKVLTF
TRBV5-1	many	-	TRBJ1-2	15	TGCGCCAGCACTCCAACGGGGGGTCCGAACTATGGCTACACCTTC	CASTPTGGPNYGYTF
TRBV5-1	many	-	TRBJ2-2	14	TGCGCCAGCAGTCTCGACGTAAACACCGGGGAGCTGTTTTTT	CASSLDVNTGELFF